Listed below are T cell receptor beta chains from one sample, sequenced in a study of cytomegalovirus exposure and HLA in healthy donors. Assay: immunoSEQ multiplex PCR; the TCRdb copy retains only in-frame clones and omits some. The profile shows roughly 130,000 clones, around 72% of them singletons. What was sequenced was PBMCs. Source of these receptors: a woman aged 40 to 50 in good health and CMV-seronegative. CDR3s include the opening cysteine and the closing phenylalanine or tryptophan. Each record gives: clone size, J gene, D gene, V gene, CDR3 protein. A D gene is named only where the DNA matches it firmly. Clone size appears in some rows only: once, few, many, or a class for an expanded clone.

abundance: NA
j_gene: TRBJ2-6
d_gene: TRBD1
v_gene: TRBV27
CDR3aa: CASATDRVTSGANVLTF

abundance: NA
j_gene: TRBJ2-7
d_gene: NA
v_gene: TRBV6-1
CDR3aa: CASLFRVQQYF

abundance: NA
j_gene: TRBJ2-3
d_gene: TRBD2
v_gene: TRBV10-3
CDR3aa: CAIRGLAGGTTDTQYF

abundance: NA
j_gene: TRBJ1-1
d_gene: TRBD1
v_gene: TRBV18
CDR3aa: CASSPRQGQGALYTEAFF

abundance: NA
j_gene: TRBJ2-1
d_gene: TRBD1
v_gene: TRBV19
CDR3aa: CASTLTGNGNEQFF

abundance: few
j_gene: TRBJ2-7
d_gene: TRBD2
v_gene: TRBV7-9
CDR3aa: CSSSLLAGGVSSYEQYF

abundance: NA
j_gene: TRBJ2-3
d_gene: TRBD1
v_gene: TRBV5-6
CDR3aa: CASSYITGTGGADTQYF

abundance: NA
j_gene: TRBJ1-1
d_gene: TRBD1
v_gene: TRBV4-2
CDR3aa: CASSRTRDRDTEAFF

abundance: NA
j_gene: TRBJ2-7
d_gene: TRBD1
v_gene: TRBV19
CDR3aa: CASSEQGAGKQYF

abundance: NA
j_gene: TRBJ1-2
d_gene: TRBD1
v_gene: TRBV28
CDR3aa: CASSPGQEDGYTF

abundance: NA
j_gene: TRBJ2-2
d_gene: NA
v_gene: TRBV28
CDR3aa: CASRAVNTGELFF

abundance: NA
j_gene: TRBJ1-1
d_gene: NA
v_gene: TRBV2
CDR3aa: CASTGVGNTEAFF

abundance: few
j_gene: TRBJ1-4
d_gene: NA
v_gene: TRBV7-9
CDR3aa: CASSSWTSRHGEKLFF

abundance: few
j_gene: TRBJ2-3
d_gene: TRBD2
v_gene: TRBV30
CDR3aa: CAWRPPGLAGSFRSQYF

abundance: NA
j_gene: TRBJ2-3
d_gene: TRBD1
v_gene: TRBV6-5
CDR3aa: CASSYQGASTDTQYF